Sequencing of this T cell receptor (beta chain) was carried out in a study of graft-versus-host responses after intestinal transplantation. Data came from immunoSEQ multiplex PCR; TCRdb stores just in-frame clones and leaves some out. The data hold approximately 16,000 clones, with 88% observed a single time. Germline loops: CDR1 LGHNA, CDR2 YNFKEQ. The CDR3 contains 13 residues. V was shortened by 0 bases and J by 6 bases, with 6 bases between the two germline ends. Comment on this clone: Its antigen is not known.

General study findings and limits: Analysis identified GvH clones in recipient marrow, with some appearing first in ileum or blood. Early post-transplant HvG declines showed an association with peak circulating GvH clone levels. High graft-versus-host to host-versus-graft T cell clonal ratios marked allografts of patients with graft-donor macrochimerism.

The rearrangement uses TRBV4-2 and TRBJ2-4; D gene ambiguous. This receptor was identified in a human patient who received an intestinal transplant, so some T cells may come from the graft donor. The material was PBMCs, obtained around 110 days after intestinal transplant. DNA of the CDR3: TGTGCCAGCAGCCAAGATGGCAGAAACATTCAGTACTTC. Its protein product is CASSQDGRNIQYF.